The 18 T cell receptor beta chains presented below share a single source sample, sequenced in a study of regulatory T cells in long-lasting Graves disease. Time point denoted: newly diagnosed GD, antithyroid drugs for less than 3 months. The TCR library was prepared using RNA isolated from PBMCs. Libraries of TCR beta came from iRepertoire HTBI primers plus Arm-PCR of CDR3 regions. TCRdb independently ran MiXCR on the multiplex PCR reads; one entry per CDR3 protein. The sample lists a few hundred thousand distinct CDR3 sequences, 15% to 20% occurring once. These data were also filed under a second study, of T cells in Graves' hyperthyroidism and ophthalmopathy.

Source: peripheral blood mononuclear cells (PBMCs), taken at new diagnosis, from a patient treated with antithyroid drugs. These receptors all come from a woman younger than 30 with Graves disease.

This clonotype came up many times. This chain uses TRBV28 with TRBJ2-3; D is unresolved. Trimming shortened V by 5 bases and J by 4 bases, and 13 bases separated the two germline ends. This CDR3 spans 14 amino acids. Germline V gene lookup returns CDR1 MDHEN and CDR2 SYDVKM. In DNA form, the CDR3 reads TGTGCCAGCAGTAATATACGAGAGGCAGATACGCAGTATTTT. Protein sequence: CASSNIREADTQYF. Full variable domain (missing parts from reference TRBV28 and TRBJ2-3): DVKVTQSSRYLVKRTGEKVFLECVQDMDHENMFWYRQDPGLGLRLIYFSYDVKMKEKGDIPEGYSVSREKKERFSLILESASTNQTSMYLCASSNIREADTQYFGPGTRLTVL.

This clonotype occurred a few times. V is TRBV29-1 and J is TRBJ2-1, with 9 bases matching TRBD2. Losses at the gene ends were 6 bases for V and 5 bases for J; bases not matched to a gene: 2. Germline CDR1 is SQVTM and CDR2 is ANQGSEA. The CDR3 covers 12 residues. The CDR3 DNA is TGCAGCGTGGGACTAGCTAACAATGAGCAGTTCTTC. Amino acids: CSVGLANNEQFF.

The table lists this clonotype with many counts. This chain joins TRBV6-9 and TRBJ1-6; D unresolved. Germline CDR1 is MNHGY and CDR2 is SVAAGI. CDR3 length equals 15 residues. The V end lost 4 bases, the J end lost 10 bases, and 17 bases lay between the germline ends. The chain's CDR3 is CASSSKLRVRSPLHF. The CDR3 DNA follows: TGTGCCAGCAGTTCAAAGCTGAGGGTACGGTCACCCCTCCACTTT.

This clonotype came up once. One base away lies a much larger clone, so this may be a sequencing read error. Because it lacks the conserved phenylalanine or tryptophan at the end, this CDR3 is likely a read error. The chain recombines TRBV2 with TRBJ2-5, with D uncertain. V lost 1 base and J 6 bases, leaving 6 bases between the germline ends. CDR3 size: 12 residues. The germline V gene encodes CDR1 SNHLY and CDR2 FYNNEI. CDR3 bases: TGTGCCAGCAGTGAAGTGGTTAAGACCCAGTACTTA. Translation gives CASSEVVKTQYL.

This clonotype was detected only once. This may be a read error, as it is one base from a much larger clone. The genes are TRBV6-2 or TRBV6-3 and TRBJ2-3; D remains unclear. The CDR3 has 12 amino acids. CDR1 is MNHEY and CDR2 is SVGEGT in the germline V gene. Written as DNA, the CDR3 is TGTGCCAGCAGGACACCCACAGATACGCGGTATTTT. Encoded protein: CASRTPTDTRYF.

This chain connects TRBV7-2 to TRBJ2-6; tentative D call: TRBD1 (5 bases). CDR1 is SGHTA, CDR2 FQGNSA, per germline. The V and J ends lost 4 bases and 0 bases respectively, with 10 bases between them. The CDR3 is 16 amino acids. The CDR3 loop is CASSSRVPSGANVLTF. The CDR3 coding sequence is TGTGCCAGCAGCTCCAGGGTACCCTCTGGGGCCAACGTCCTGACTTTC. Full variable domain (missing parts from reference TRBV7-2 and TRBJ2-6): GAGVSQSPSNKVTEKGKDVELRCDPISGHTALYWYRQSLGQGLEFLIYFQGNSAPDKSGLPSDRFSAERTGGSVSTLTIQRTQQEDSAVYLCASSSRVPSGANVLTFGAGSRLTVL.

This clonotype was counted between two and nine times. This may arise from a read error, as a much more abundant clone is one base away. The rearrangement links TRBV7-3 to TRBJ2-1; 10 bases match TRBD2. The length of the CDR3 is 13 residues. Per the germline V gene, CDR1 is SGHTA and CDR2 is FQGTGA. CDR3 DNA: TGTGCCAGCAGCTCCCGGACTAGCGGTATGCAGTCCTTC. Its translation: CASSSRTSGMQSF.

The V call is TRBV13, the J call TRBJ1-2; 7 nucleotides match TRBD1. Germline loops: CDR1 PRHDT, CDR2 FYEKMQ (reference sequence). The CDR3 is 14 amino acids. V lost 5 bases and J lost 6; bases outside the gene matches: 9. The CDR3 sequence: CASSAYRGGDGYTF. CDR3 DNA: TGTGCCAGCAGCGCATACAGGGGTGGGGATGGCTACACCTTC.

Ten or more counts support this clonotype. V is TRBV12-3 or TRBV12-4 and J is TRBJ2-7; no clear D gene. This CDR3 contains 14 residues. Trimming left V 7 bases short and J 2 bases short, with 15 bases between. The CDR3 reads CASKPGLRTYEQYF. As DNA, the CDR3 is TGTGCCAGCAAGCCGGGCCTTCGGACCTACGAGCAGTACTTC.

This clonotype was seen more than once but under ten times. This chain uses TRBV18 with TRBJ2-3; D is uncertain. The germline V and J ends were trimmed by 3 bases and 4 bases, with 11 bases remaining between them. The CDR3 is made up of 14 amino acids. CDR1 is KGHSH and CDR2 is LQKENI in the germline V gene. This chain's CDR3 is CASSPSDRADTQYF. DNA of the CDR3: TGTGCCAGCTCACCGAGCGACCGCGCAGATACGCAGTATTTT.

The rearrangement links TRBV5-1 to TRBJ2-1; the D gene could be TRBD1 or TRBD2 (5 bases each). The CDR3 consists of 14 residues. The V end lost 4 bases, the J end lost 9 bases, and 17 bases lay between the germline ends. CDR1 is SGHRS and CDR2 is YFSETQ in the germline V gene. CDR3 nucleotides: TGCGCCAGCAGCCCGTATGGGGGTCGGAGTGAGCAGTTCTTC. Protein product: CASSPYGGRSEQFF.

This clonotype was recorded at least ten times. J is TRBJ1-1 and V is TRBV11-2; 10 bases fit TRBD1. Germline CDR1 SGHAT, CDR2 FQNNGV. The CDR3 totals 14 residues. V lost 5 bases and J lost 4; bases outside the gene matches: 4. Here the CDR3 reads CASSNGQGVTEAFF. Here the CDR3 DNA reads TGTGCCAGCAGCAACGGACAGGGGGTCACTGAAGCTTTCTTT.

The chain carries TRBV5-4 and TRBJ2-1, with D uncertain. V was pared by 0 bases and J by 7 bases, with 8 bases between. CDR3 size: 13 residues. CDR1 SGHNT and CDR2 YYREEE come from the germline V gene (reference sequence). CDR3 nucleotide sequence: TGTGCCAGCAGCTTGGTGTCGTTAAATGAGCAGTTCTTC. It codes for CASSLVSLNEQFF.

The CDR3 DNA is TGTGCCACCAGCAGAGCGGGGAGCTACTATGGCTACACCTTC. Its translation: CATSRAGSYYGYTF. The V and J genes are TRBV15 and TRBJ1-2; D ambiguous. The CDR3 is made up of 14 amino acids. Germline V gene sequence: CDR1 LNHNV, CDR2 YYDKDF (reference sequence). V lost 1 base, J lost 3 bases, and 9 bases lay in between.

This clonotype came up many times. The chain carries TRBV28 and TRBJ2-3; 8 positions match TRBD2. The CDR3 length is 16 residues. CDR1 and CDR2 from the germline V gene are MDHEN and SYDVKM. The V gene end was trimmed by 2 bases and the J gene end by 6 bases; junction bases not matched to a gene: 10. The CDR3 sequence: CASSLPPGLEWDTQYF. CDR3 coding DNA: TGTGCCAGCAGTTTACCCCCGGGACTAGAATGGGATACGCAGTATTTT.

As regards this clonotype: A much more abundant neighbour one base away suggests this may be a read error. V is TRBV2 and J is TRBJ1-2; a possible D gene is TRBD1 (6 bases). Germline CDR1 and CDR2: SNHLY and FYNNEI. The CDR3 runs 15 residues. This CDR3 reads CAGDPGTPDNYGYAF. The CDR3 bases are TGTGCCGGGGACCCCGGGACACCGGACAACTATGGCTACGCCTTC. The whole variable domain, filled in from reference TRBV2 and TRBJ1-2, reads EPEVTQTPSHQVTQMGQEVILRCVPISNHLYFYWYRQILGQKVEFLVSFYNNEISEKSEIFDDQFSVERPDGSNFTLKIRSTKLEDSAMYFCAGDPGTPDNYGYAFGSGTRLTVV.

The chain combines TRBV20-1 with TRBJ2-1, with D perhaps being TRBD1 or TRBD2 (5 bases each). CDR1 and CDR2 from the germline V gene are DFQATT and SNEGSKA (reference sequence). The V end lost 3 bases, the J end lost 5 bases, and 14 bases lay between the germline ends. CDR3 length: 14 residues. The CDR3 DNA reads TGCAGTGCTAGTCTACGGGGCAAAGACAATGAGCAGTTCTTC. Translated, it gives CSASLRGKDNEQFF.

This clonotype was detected ten times or more. DNA of the CDR3: TGTGCCAGCAGTGACCCGACTAGCGGGGTCAGCACAGATACGCAGTATTTT. Encoded protein: CASSDPTSGVSTDTQYF. The rearrangement joins TRBV2 to TRBJ2-3; 11 bases align to TRBD2. V trimming: 3 bases; J trimming: 0 bases; junction bases outside the gene matches: 5. The CDR3 spans 17 residues. The germline V gene encodes CDR1 SNHLY and CDR2 FYNNEI.